This TCR beta chain was captured in a study of response to subunit inactivated influenza vaccine. Study-level results: Each seasonal flu vaccination may recruit only limited new T cells, authors suggested.

J lost 2 bases, V lost 6 bases, and 8 bases had no gene match. CDR3 size: 14 residues. Germline V gene lookup returns CDR1 DFQATT and CDR2 SNEGSKA (reference sequence). TCRdb analysed the RT-PCR reads with MiXCR anew, one entry per CDR3 protein. Of more than 400,000 distinct CDR3 sequences listed, roughly 9.8% were seen once; the top ten hold about 12%. This clonotype was detected a few times. Its specificity is unknown. This sequence joins TRBV20-1 and TRBJ2-7; 9 nucleotides match TRBD1. The clonotype comes from a man aged 45-65 years who received an inactivated influenza vaccine. Sequencing was performed on PBMCs from blood, taken 45 days after vaccination. The CDR3 DNA is TGCAGTGCCCGGGGGACAGGGTCGACCTACGAGCAGTACTTC. Its translation: CSARGTGSTYEQYF.